Below, one T cell receptor beta chain is given with its context. Its antigen is currently unknown. Reverse transcribing all isolated RNA meant expressed TCRB transcripts were sequenced. Each sample of naive, central memory or regulatory T cells had, on average, around 4 million reads. The assay was immunoSEQ multiplex PCR, and TCRdb's table has in-frame clones only and misses some. The profile shows under 200,000 clones, under 13% of them singletons. V was pared by 2 bases and J by 2 bases, with 13 bases between. The germline CDR1 and CDR2 sequences are SGHNT and YYREEE (reference sequence). The CDR3 contains 15 residues. The record originates from a study of beta chain features in type 1 diabetes. The overall study: Age and gender were similar between patients and healthy donors, as were cell yields.

The study's findings and limits: TCRB CDR3s from Type 1 diabetes patients were moderately but significantly shorter in all four CD4+ subsets. The cDNA sequencing approach could over-represent high-TCR-expressing cells.

This clonotype was obtained from a man aged 25-45 years with type 1 diabetes. Material for sequencing was central memory CD4+ T cells from blood. The chain combines TRBV5-4 with TRBJ1-2; unclear D gene. CDR3 DNA sequence: TGTGCCAGCAGCTTTGAAGGGAGAGGGAACTATGGCTACACCTTC. Translating it yields CASSFEGRGNYGYTF.